The 9 T cell receptor beta chains reported below all come from one sample, sequenced in a study of blood T cell repertoires in COVID-19. Sequencing used immunoSEQ multiplex PCR; TCRdb keeps in-frame clones, though not all of them. The data hold about 160,000 clones, with approximately 79% observed a single time. The sequenced material came from peripheral blood. Receptors were obtained from a woman in her fifties or sixties with COVID-19, enrolled during active disease.

This sequence joins TRBV5-4 and TRBJ2-3; 7 nucleotides align to TRBD1. The CDR3 spans 15 residues. The J segment lost 3 bases and the V segment lost 0 bases, leaving 4 bases of the junction unmatched. Germline V CDR1 and CDR2: SGHNT, YYREEE (reference sequence). The CDR3 region has the DNA TGTGCCAGCAGCTTGGACAGGGGCACAACAGATACGCAGTATTTT. Its protein product is CASSLDRGTTDTQYF. Looking up the rest from reference TRBV5-4 and TRBJ2-3 gives the full variable domain: ETGVTQSPTHLIKTRGQQVTLRCSSQSGHNTVSWYQQALGQGPQFIFQYYREEENGRGNFPPRFSGLQFPNYSSELNVNALELDDSALYLCASSLDRGTTDTQYFGPGTRLTVL.

The genes are TRBV24-1 and TRBJ2-6; 13 nucleotides align to TRBD2. Germline CDR1 and CDR2: KGHDR and SFDVKD. The CDR3 covers 20 residues. V lost 4 bases, J lost 0 bases, and 8 bases stayed unmatched. The CDR3 is CATSDHGTSGDLSGANVLTF. CDR3 bases: TGTGCCACCAGTGACCACGGGACTAGCGGGGATCTCTCTGGGGCCAACGTCCTGACTTTC.

This clone appeared once. CDR3 DNA sequence: TGTGCCAGCAGCTTAGCATCTAGCGGGAGTTGGTCCTACGAGCAGTACTTC. It is translated as CASSLASSGSWSYEQYF. The chain carries TRBV7-6 and TRBJ2-7; 10 nucleotides line up with TRBD2. Germline lookup yields CDR1 SGHVS and CDR2 FNYEAQ. The CDR3 spans 17 residues. Trimming cost V 0 bases and J 1 base; bases outside gene matches: 6.

This chain uses TRBV15 with TRBJ2-3; 9 bases match TRBD1. Germline trimming cut 5 bases from V and 5 bases from J; bases unmatched to any gene: 5. The CDR3 covers 14 residues. Germline values: CDR1 LNHNV, CDR2 YYDKDF (reference sequence). The CDR3: CATSRDRVEDTQYF. CDR3 coding DNA: TGTGCCACCAGCCGGGACAGGGTGGAAGATACGCAGTATTTT.

The table lists this clone with a count of one. The V gene is TRBV7-2, the J gene TRBJ1-4; 7 positions match TRBD1. Germline values: CDR1 SGHTA, CDR2 FQGNSA. The CDR3 is 14 amino acids. V shed 1 base and J 7 bases; nucleotides not matched to a gene: 3. The CDR3 sequence: CASSLGTGVEKLFF. The CDR3 DNA sequence: TGTGCCAGCAGCTTAGGTACAGGGGTTGAAAAACTGTTTTTT.

This clone was seen a few times. The chain combines TRBV28 with TRBJ1-5; 7 bases map to TRBD1. Germline CDR1 MDHEN, CDR2 SYDVKM. The CDR3 runs 15 residues. The junction had 5 bases not matched to a gene; V was cut back by 0 bases and J by 6 bases. CDR3: CASSLWDRSSQPQHF. Written as DNA, the CDR3 is TGTGCCAGCAGTTTATGGGACAGGTCTAGTCAGCCCCAGCATTTT.

The rearrangement uses TRBV9 and TRBJ2-7, with D unresolved. Between the trimmed V and J ends, which lost 0 bases and 3 bases, there was a span of 7 bases. The CDR3 sequence is 13 residues long. Germline V gene data show CDR1 as SGDLS and CDR2 as YYNGEE. The DNA of the CDR3 is TGTGCCAGCAGCGTAGGAAGCAACTACGAGCAGTACTTC. This gives the protein CASSVGSNYEQYF.

The rearrangement joins TRBV6-5 to TRBJ1-4; no reliable D call. CDR3 size: 15 residues. Germline assignment: CDR1 MNHEY and CDR2 SVGAGI. V was clipped by 2 bases and J by 2 bases, with 9 bases between them. The DNA of the CDR3 is TGTGCCAGCAGTTACACCTGGGCTACTAATGAAAAACTGTTTTTT. Its translation is CASSYTWATNEKLFF.

The J gene is TRBJ1-1, the V gene TRBV6-6; tentative D call: TRBD1 (6 bases). The CDR3 is 14 residues long. Germline-derived CDR1 and CDR2 are MNHNY and SVGAGI (reference sequence). Trimming left V 6 bases short and J 1 base short, with 12 bases between. The CDR3 DNA reads TGTGCCAGCAGACAAGGGGGACAGAACACTGAAGCTTTCTTT. Its protein is CASRQGGQNTEAFF.